This is a list of T cell receptor beta chains from one sample in a study of Graves' ophthalmopathy and Graves' hyperthyroidism. One entry per CDR3 protein, called by TCRdb with MiXCR from the multiplex PCR reads. In the table there are approximately 540,000 distinct CDR3 sequences, roughly 40% of which are singletons. Source material: peripheral blood or thyroid tissue (not recorded which). The receptors were sampled from an adult man with Graves' hyperthyroidism. Each CDR3 is given with its conserved first and last residue. The order of the fields is V gene, J gene, clone size, D gene, CDR3 protein, CDR3 DNA. A D gene is named only where the DNA matches it firmly. Not all rows give a size; the values are once, few, many and, for expanded clones, a class.

V: TRBV10-3; J: TRBJ2-5; size: many; D: .; CDR3: CAIERGTQYF; DNA: TGTGCCATCGAGCGAGGGACCCAGTACTTC
V: TRBV5-1; J: TRBJ2-5; size: few; D: TRBD2; CDR3: CASSLLGLALQETQYF; DNA: TGCGCCAGCAGCTTATTGGGACTAGCCCTTCAAGAGACCCAGTACTTC
V: TRBV12-3/TRBV12-4; J: TRBJ2-2; size: .; D: TRBD1; CDR3: CASSPTGVRTGELFF; DNA: TGTGCCAGCAGTCCCACAGGGGTAAGAACCGGGGAGCTGTTTTTT
V: TRBV29-1; J: TRBJ2-2; size: .; D: TRBD2; CDR3: CSVDGLAGGRNTGELFF; DNA: TGCAGCGTTGATGGGCTAGCGGGAGGACGGAACACCGGGGAGCTGTTTTTT
V: TRBV6-1; J: TRBJ2-7; size: .; D: TRBD2; CDR3: CASSQTSGGTYEQYF; DNA: TGTGCCAGCTCGCAGACTAGCGGGGGTACCTACGAGCAGTACTTC
V: TRBV7-2; J: TRBJ2-5; size: .; D: .; CDR3: CASSPTDYHRLF; DNA: TGTGCCAGCAGCCCGACGGACTACCATCGTCTCTTC
V: TRBV20-1; J: TRBJ2-5; size: once; D: .; CDR3: CSASGTAETQYF; DNA: TGCAGTGCTAGCGGGACCGCGGAGACCCAGTACTTC
V: TRBV24-1; J: TRBJ1-3; size: many; D: .; CDR3: CATSDGTASGNTIYF; DNA: TGTGCCACCAGTGATGGCACGGCCTCTGGAAACACCATATATTTT
V: TRBV7-9; J: TRBJ1-3; size: .; D: TRBD1; CDR3: CASSLWGAYRGLSSGNTIYF; DNA: TGTGCCAGCAGCCTTTGGGGGGCCTACAGGGGATTGAGCTCTGGAAACACCATATATTTT
V: TRBV7-9; J: TRBJ1-2; size: .; D: TRBD1; CDR3: CASSQTAVTGNYGYTF; DNA: TGTGCCAGCAGCCAGACAGCGGTGACAGGGAACTATGGCTACACCTTC
V: TRBV10-2; J: TRBJ2-5; size: .; D: .; CDR3: CASSAAETQYF; DNA: TGCGCCAGCAGTGCAGCAGAGACCCAGTACTTC
V: TRBV7-9; J: TRBJ2-5; size: many; D: .; CDR3: CASSSTVQETQYF; DNA: TGTGCCAGCAGCTCGACAGTCCAAGAGACCCAGTACTTC
V: TRBV19; J: TRBJ2-2; size: .; D: TRBD2; CDR3: CATSMREGDTGELFF; DNA: TGTGCCACTAGTATGCGGGAGGGGGACACCGGGGAGCTGTTTTTT
V: TRBV6-5; J: TRBJ2-7; size: .; D: TRBD2; CDR3: CASSWSGGAYEQYF; DNA: TGTGCCAGCAGTTGGTCGGGGGGAGCCTACGAGCAGTACTTC
V: TRBV7-9; J: TRBJ1-3; size: many; D: .; CDR3: CASSPPGRQSNTRF; DNA: TGTGCCAGCAGCCCCCCTGGGAGGCAGTCGAACACCCGATTT
V: TRBV7-9; J: TRBJ2-1; size: once; D: TRBD2; CDR3: CASTGLAGLYNEQFF; DNA: TGCGCCAGCACGGGACTAGCGGGGTTGTACAATGAGCAGTTCTTC
V: TRBV5-1; J: TRBJ2-6; size: .; D: .; CDR3: CASSLGRGTASGANVLTF; DNA: TGCGCCAGCAGCTTGGGTCGGGGAACGGCCTCTGGGGCCAACGTCCTGACTTTC
V: TRBV2; J: TRBJ1-2; size: many; D: .; CDR3: CASSEEANYGYTF; DNA: TGTGCCAGCAGTGAGGAGGCTAACTATGGCTACACCTTC
V: TRBV5-1; J: TRBJ2-2; size: .; D: TRBD2; CDR3: CASSSGLAGVANTGELFF; DNA: TGCGCCAGCAGCTCGGGACTAGCGGGAGTCGCGAACACCGGGGAGCTGTTTTTT
V: TRBV20-1; J: TRBJ1-1; size: .; D: .; CDR3: CSYGGNGGNTEAFF; DNA: TGCAGTTACGGGGGTAACGGGGGTAACACTGAAGCTTTCTTT
V: TRBV12-3/TRBV12-4; J: TRBJ1-4; size: many; D: .; CDR3: CASSLGQGRANEKLFF; DNA: TGTGCCAGCAGTTTGGGACAAGGGCGAGCTAATGAAAAACTGTTTTTT
V: TRBV29-1; J: TRBJ2-3; size: .; D: .; CDR3: CSVRGRSLTDTQYF; DNA: TGCAGCGTCCGAGGCAGATCGCTCACAGATACGCAGTATTTT
V: TRBV29-1; J: TRBJ2-5; size: many; D: .; CDR3: CSVTMGHGEYF; DNA: TGCAGCGTTACTATGGGACACGGAGAGTACTTC
V: TRBV7-3; J: TRBJ2-2; size: .; D: .; CDR3: CASSKRGGNTGELFF; DNA: TGTGCCAGCAGCAAAAGGGGGGGGAACACCGGGGAGCTGTTTTTT
V: TRBV20-1; J: TRBJ2-1; size: .; D: .; CDR3: CSARVSQYNEQFF; DNA: TGCAGTGCTAGAGTGAGCCAGTACAATGAGCAGTTCTTC
V: TRBV29-1; J: TRBJ1-6; size: .; D: .; CDR3: CSNPDSPLHF; DNA: TGCAGCAACCCGGATTCACCCCTCCACTTT
V: TRBV24-1; J: TRBJ2-7; size: many; D: TRBD1; CDR3: CAAGTGSYEQYF; DNA: TGTGCCGCCGGGACAGGCTCCTACGAGCAGTACTTC
V: TRBV20-1; J: TRBJ2-2; size: .; D: .; CDR3: CSASQGGGELFF; DNA: TGCAGTGCCTCCCAGGGCGGCGGGGAGCTGTTTTTT
V: TRBV29-1; J: TRBJ1-2; size: .; D: TRBD1; CDR3: CSVMEGTGGSGYTF; DNA: TGCAGCGTTATGGAGGGGACAGGGGGAAGTGGCTACACCTTC
V: TRBV7-2; J: TRBJ1-2; size: many; D: .; CDR3: CASSLEVGSGYTF; DNA: TGTGCCAGCAGCTTAGAAGTGGGGAGTGGCTACACCTTC
V: TRBV20-1; J: TRBJ1-5; size: many; D: TRBD1; CDR3: CSAKRGTDSNQPQHF; DNA: TGCAGTGCTAAACGAGGGACAGATAGCAATCAGCCCCAGCATTTT
V: TRBV19; J: TRBJ1-1; size: .; D: .; CDR3: CASTGDSRNTEAFF; DNA: TGTGCCAGTACCGGGGACTCACGGAACACTGAAGCTTTCTTT
V: TRBV7-2; J: TRBJ1-1; size: .; D: TRBD1; CDR3: CAAGQGRTEAFF; DNA: TGTGCCGCCGGACAGGGAAGGACTGAAGCTTTCTTT
V: TRBV20-1; J: TRBJ2-5; size: .; D: TRBD1; CDR3: CSARGQGVETQYF; DNA: TGCAGTGCTAGAGGACAGGGAGTAGAGACCCAGTACTTC
V: TRBV20-1; J: TRBJ2-7; size: .; D: .; CDR3: CSARRGPYEQYF; DNA: TGCAGTGCTCGGAGGGGGCCCTACGAGCAGTACTTC
V: TRBV7-2; J: TRBJ2-2; size: .; D: .; CDR3: CASSRGWGPETGELFF; DNA: TGTGCCAGCAGCCGAGGCTGGGGGCCGGAAACCGGGGAGCTGTTTTTT
V: TRBV29-1; J: TRBJ1-1; size: many; D: TRBD1; CDR3: CSDGQGTTEAFF; DNA: TGCAGCGACGGACAGGGAACCACTGAAGCTTTCTTT
V: TRBV19; J: TRBJ1-4; size: .; D: .; CDR3: CASSTQRRGSYNEKLFF; DNA: TGTGCCAGTAGTACCCAGAGGAGGGGGTCCTACAATGAAAAACTGTTTTTT
V: TRBV12-3/TRBV12-4; J: TRBJ1-2; size: many; D: .; CDR3: CASTFRGTYGYTF; DNA: TGTGCCAGCACATTCCGGGGCACGTATGGCTACACCTTC
V: TRBV7-2; J: TRBJ2-3; size: .; D: TRBD2; CDR3: CASSTQRGDTQYF; DNA: TGTGCCAGCAGCACCCAGCGGGGAGATACGCAGTATTTT
V: TRBV10-3; J: TRBJ2-1; size: .; D: TRBD2; CDR3: CAISVSGGHNEQFF; DNA: TGTGCCATCAGTGTGTCGGGAGGCCACAATGAGCAGTTCTTC
V: TRBV28; J: TRBJ1-5; size: many; D: .; CDR3: CASSFDSNQPQHF; DNA: TGTGCCAGCAGCTTTGACAGCAATCAGCCCCAGCATTTT
V: TRBV29-1; J: TRBJ1-2; size: .; D: .; CDR3: CSVEDGYGYTF; DNA: TGCAGCGTTGAAGATGGCTATGGCTACACCTTC
V: TRBV7-9; J: TRBJ1-5; size: many; D: TRBD1; CDR3: CASSPGTGPNNQPQHF; DNA: TGTGCCAGCAGCCCCGGGACAGGGCCCAACAATCAGCCCCAGCATTTT
V: TRBV6-5; J: TRBJ1-2; size: many; D: TRBD1; CDR3: CASSNSQGVYGYTF; DNA: TGTGCCAGCAGTAACTCACAGGGGGTCTATGGCTACACCTTC
V: TRBV2; J: TRBJ2-5; size: .; D: .; CDR3: CASRPSNSWRETQYF; DNA: TGTGCCAGCAGACCCTCCAATAGTTGGCGGGAGACCCAGTACTTC
V: TRBV28; J: TRBJ2-7; size: few; D: TRBD1; CDR3: CASSRPGTGGYEQYF; DNA: TGTGCCAGCAGTCGACCCGGGACAGGGGGCTACGAGCAGTACTTC
V: TRBV24-1; J: TRBJ2-3; size: few; D: .; CDR3: CATSDFSPTDTQYF; DNA: TGTGCCACCAGTGATTTCTCACCCACAGATACGCAGTATTTT
V: TRBV6-2/TRBV6-3; J: TRBJ1-6; size: few; D: .; CDR3: CASSNSGVGGSPLHF; DNA: TGTGCCAGCAGTAACTCAGGGGTTGGTGGTTCACCCCTCCACTTT
V: TRBV28; J: TRBJ1-5; size: many; D: .; CDR3: CASSSDQPQHF; DNA: TGTGCCAGCAGTTCCGATCAGCCCCAGCATTTT
V: TRBV28; J: TRBJ1-1; size: few; D: .; CDR3: CASSLWGNEAFF; DNA: TGTGCCAGCAGTTTATGGGGGAATGAAGCTTTCTTT
V: TRBV19; J: TRBJ1-5; size: .; D: .; CDR3: CASSKEINSNQPQHF; DNA: TGTGCCAGTAGTAAGGAGATAAATAGCAATCAGCCCCAGCATTTT
V: TRBV6-5; J: TRBJ2-7; size: many; D: TRBD2; CDR3: CASRGLAQAYEQYF; DNA: TGTGCCAGCAGGGGACTAGCCCAGGCCTACGAGCAGTACTTC
V: TRBV24-1; J: TRBJ2-3; size: few; D: .; CDR3: CATGTGTLNTDTQYF; DNA: TGTGCCACCGGGACCGGGACTCTAAACACAGATACGCAGTATTTT
V: TRBV29-1; J: TRBJ1-3; size: many; D: TRBD1; CDR3: CSGGRTGAGNTIYF; DNA: TGCAGCGGGGGAAGGACAGGGGCTGGAAACACCATATATTTT